The 18 T cell receptor beta chains in this list originate from one sample, sequenced in a study of Graves' ophthalmopathy and Graves' hyperthyroidism. From RNA, the CDR3 regions of TCR beta chains were amplified and sequenced. An initial RT-PCR round employing HTBI primers preceded a second-round multiplex PCR. Each CDR3 protein gets one entry after TCRdb re-called the multiplex PCR reads with MiXCR. The profile shows 1 million to 1.3 million distinct CDR3 sequences, about 35% of them singletons. What was sequenced was peripheral blood or thyroid tissue (not recorded which). The receptors originated from an adult man with Graves' hyperthyroidism.

This chain connects TRBV7-2 to TRBJ2-7; D gene unclear. Looked up from germline, CDR1 is SGHTA and CDR2 is FQGNSA. CDR3 length: 15 residues. Trimming removed 5 bases at V and 3 bases at J, with 17 bases between. Here the CDR3 DNA reads TGTGCCAGCAGCCCAGTACGTCAGTTTGGCTACGAGCAGTACTTC. This encodes CASSPVRQFGYEQYF.

This clonotype was counted between two and nine times. V usage is TRBV27 and J usage is TRBJ2-7, with 10 nucleotides matching TRBD1. J gave up 2 bases and V 5 bases, and 6 bases lay outside the gene matches. Germline V gene data show CDR1 as MNHEY and CDR2 as SMNVEV (reference sequence). The CDR3 spans 15 residues. The CDR3 bases are TGTGCCAGCAGTCGGGGACAGGGGAGACCCTACGAGCAGTACTTC. It specifies CASSRGQGRPYEQYF.

On this clonotype itself: The conserved phenylalanine or tryptophan is not found at the CDR3 terminus, so this likely reflects a read error. This sequence joins TRBV9 and TRBJ1-5, with D perhaps TRBD1 (6 bases). V lost 2 bases to trimming and J lost 7 bases, with 16 bases between them. The CDR3 extends over 15 amino acids. Germline V gene sequence: CDR1 SGDLS, CDR2 YYNGEE. CDR3 nucleotides: TGTGCCAGCAGCGTTAGTCAGGGGCGGGAACAGCCCCAGCATTGT. Translating gives CASSVSQGREQPQHC.

The rearrangement joins TRBV7-2 to TRBJ2-5; D is possibly TRBD1 (5 bases). Trimming removed 6 bases from V and 4 bases from J, with 15 bases in between. This CDR3 contains 14 residues. CDR1 is SGHTA, CDR2 FQGNSA, per germline. CDR3 DNA: TGTGCCAGCAGTGGACACGGCAGGGCAGAGACCCAGTACTTC. Translation gives CASSGHGRAETQYF.

This clonotype has only one observation. The CDR3 loop is CSLTETNYGYTF. The CDR3, as DNA: TGCAGCTTGACAGAGACTAACTATGGCTACACCTTC. The V call is TRBV29-1, the J call TRBJ1-2, with a weak D call TRBD1 (5 bases). Germline CDR1 and CDR2: SQVTM and ANQGSEA. Deletions cut 8 bases from V and 0 bases from J, with 10 bases between. The CDR3 contains 12 residues.

There are many counts of this clonotype. The chain combines TRBV14 with TRBJ1-2; tentative D call: TRBD1 (5 bases). The V end was cut by 8 bases, the J end by 4 bases, with 14 bases between. Per germline, CDR1 SGHDN and CDR2 FVKESK. The CDR3 covers 13 residues. CDR3 sequence: CASSAGKFYGYTF. CDR3 in DNA: TGTGCCAGCTCGGCAGGGAAGTTCTATGGCTACACCTTC.

A remark on this clonotype: The germline gene is not matched at one end of the junction; a read error may be the cause. V is TRBV7-7 and J is TRBJ2-2; D is possibly TRBD2 (5 bases). Looked up from germline, CDR1 is SSHAT and CDR2 is FNYEAQ (reference sequence). This CDR3 is built from 13 residues. The DNA for the CDR3 is TGTGCTAGCAGCGTGGACTCTTCCGGGGAGCTGTTTTTT. This translates into CASSVDSSGELFF.

This clonotype was counted ten times or more. The gene calls are TRBV7-2 and TRBJ1-4; D is unresolved. V was trimmed by 5 bases and J by 3 bases, leaving 10 bases between them. Germline V CDR1 and CDR2: SGHTA, FQGNSA. The CDR3 contains 14 residues. The CDR3 sequence is CASSPAASNEKLFF. As DNA, the CDR3 is TGTGCCAGCAGCCCCGCCGCCTCTAATGAAAAACTGTTTTTT.

This clonotype came up many times. The CDR3 sequence: CASSFGGVGLGKETQYF. In DNA, the CDR3 is TGTGCCAGCAGCTTCGGGGGGGTCGGACTAGGCAAAGAGACCCAGTACTTC. The rearrangement uses TRBV7-8 and TRBJ2-5; 8 bases are shared with TRBD2. CDR1 and CDR2 (germline): SGHVS, FQNEAQ. The length of the CDR3 is 17 residues. V lost 3 bases, J lost 3 bases, and 12 bases stayed unmatched.

The chain combines TRBV12-3 or TRBV12-4 with TRBJ2-5, with D possibly TRBD2 on 5 matching bases. Trimming cost V 6 bases and J 2 bases, with 10 bases left between them. The CDR3 has 13 residues. The chain's CDR3 is CASSNPGQETQYF. CDR3 bases: TGTGCCAGCAGCAACCCGGGACAAGAGACCCAGTACTTC.

This clonotype has at least ten counts. The rearrangement links TRBV15 to TRBJ2-2; no clear D gene. Per the germline V gene, CDR1 is LNHNV and CDR2 is YYDKDF (reference sequence). Trimming pared 0 bases from V and 5 bases from J, leaving 4 bases between. The CDR3 spans 13 residues. The DNA of the CDR3 is TGTGCCACCAGCAGAGATCTAACCGGGGAGCTGTTTTTT. It yields the protein CATSRDLTGELFF. The full variable domain, rest sourced from reference TRBV15 and TRBJ2-2, is DAMVIQNPRYQVTQFGKPVTLSCSQTLNHNVMYWYQQKSSQAPKLLFHYYDKDFNNEADTPDNFQSRRPNTSFCFLDIRSPGLGDTAMYLCATSRDLTGELFFGEGSRLTVL.

This clonotype showed up many times. This CDR3 reads CASSLKTDEQYF. The CDR3 nucleotides read TGTGCCAGCAGCCTTAAAACGGACGAGCAGTACTTC. The chain has TRBV7-9 and TRBJ2-7; D is uncertain. Germline CDR1 SEHNR, CDR2 FQNEAQ (reference sequence). This CDR3 spans 12 amino acids. V shed 5 bases and J shed 5 bases, with 10 bases lying between them.

The sample holds many counts of this clonotype. The chain links TRBV20-1 to TRBJ2-6, with D possibly TRBD1 on 5 matching bases. This CDR3 spans 16 amino acids. The V end was cut by 3 bases, the J end by 2 bases, with 14 bases between. Per germline, CDR1 DFQATT and CDR2 SNEGSKA (reference sequence). The CDR3 loop is CSASDRLGAGANVLTF. Here the CDR3 DNA reads TGCAGTGCTAGCGACCGATTAGGGGCTGGGGCCAACGTCCTGACTTTC.

This clonotype occurred many times. This sequence joins TRBV7-9 and TRBJ1-3; no reliable D call. Germline loops: CDR1 SEHNR, CDR2 FQNEAQ (reference sequence). V gave up 5 bases and J gave up 0 bases, with 2 bases separating them. The CDR3 is 12 amino acids. The CDR3 DNA is TGTGCCAGCAGCAACTCTGGAAACACCATATATTTT. It is translated as CASSNSGNTIYF.

This clonotype was observed a handful of times. The rearrangement uses TRBV5-1 and TRBJ2-2; D unclear. CDR1 is SGHRS, CDR2 YFSETQ, per germline. The CDR3 is 15 residues long. Trimming pared 0 bases from V and 5 bases from J, leaving 11 bases between. The CDR3 sequence: CASSLAQIGTGELFF. DNA for the CDR3: TGCGCCAGCAGCTTGGCTCAGATCGGGACCGGGGAGCTGTTTTTT.

The gene calls are TRBV19 and TRBJ2-7; TRBD2 is a possible D gene (6 bases). From germline, CDR1 is LNHDA and CDR2 SQIVND (reference sequence). V shed 8 bases and J shed 3 bases, with 20 bases lying between them. There are 15 residues in the CDR3. The DNA for the CDR3 is TGTGCCAGTCGCCCCTCGACTAGGATCCACTACGAGCAGTACTTC. The encoded protein is CASRPSTRIHYEQYF.

The table lists this clonotype with many counts. The DNA of the CDR3 is TGTGCCAGCAGCTTAGTTCTGGGATTTCAGTACGAGCAGTACTTC. It encodes CASSLVLGFQYEQYF. The V call is TRBV7-6, the J call TRBJ2-7; D unclear. V was shortened by 1 base and J by 4 bases, with 14 bases between the two germline ends. The germline V gene has CDR1 SGHVS and CDR2 FNYEAQ. This CDR3 region has 15 residues.

This clonotype was recorded at least ten times. The chain uses TRBV12-3 or TRBV12-4 and TRBJ2-6, with D maybe TRBD1 (6 bases). V lost 6 bases and J lost 0, with 9 bases in between. This CDR3 contains 15 residues. The CDR3 spells CASRRTVSGANVLTF. CDR3 bases: TGTGCCAGCAGGAGGACAGTCTCTGGGGCCAACGTCCTGACTTTC.